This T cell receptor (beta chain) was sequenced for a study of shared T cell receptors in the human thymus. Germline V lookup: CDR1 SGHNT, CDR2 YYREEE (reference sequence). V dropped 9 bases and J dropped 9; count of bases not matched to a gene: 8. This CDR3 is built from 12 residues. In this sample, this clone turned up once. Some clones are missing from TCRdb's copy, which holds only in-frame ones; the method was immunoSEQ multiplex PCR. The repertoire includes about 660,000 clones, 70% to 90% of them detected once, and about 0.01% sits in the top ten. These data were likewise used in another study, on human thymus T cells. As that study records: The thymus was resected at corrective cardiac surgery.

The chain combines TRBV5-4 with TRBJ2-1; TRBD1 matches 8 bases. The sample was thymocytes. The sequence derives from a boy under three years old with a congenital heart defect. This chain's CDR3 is CATRTGHIEQFF. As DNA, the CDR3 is TGTGCCACGAGGACAGGGCATATTGAGCAGTTCTTC.